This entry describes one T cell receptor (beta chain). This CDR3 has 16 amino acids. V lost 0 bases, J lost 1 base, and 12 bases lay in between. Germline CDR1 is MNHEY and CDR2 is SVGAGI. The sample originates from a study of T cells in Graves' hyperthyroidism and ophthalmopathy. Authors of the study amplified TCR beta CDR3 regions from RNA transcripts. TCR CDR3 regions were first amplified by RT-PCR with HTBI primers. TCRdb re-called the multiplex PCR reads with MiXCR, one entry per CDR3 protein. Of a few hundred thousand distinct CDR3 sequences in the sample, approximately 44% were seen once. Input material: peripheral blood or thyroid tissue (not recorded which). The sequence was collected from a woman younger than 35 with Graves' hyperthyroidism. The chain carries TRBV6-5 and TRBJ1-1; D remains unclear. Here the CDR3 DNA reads TGTGCCAGCAGTTACTCCTTGGCCAGGACGAACACTGAAGCTTTCTTT. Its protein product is CASSYSLARTNTEAFF.